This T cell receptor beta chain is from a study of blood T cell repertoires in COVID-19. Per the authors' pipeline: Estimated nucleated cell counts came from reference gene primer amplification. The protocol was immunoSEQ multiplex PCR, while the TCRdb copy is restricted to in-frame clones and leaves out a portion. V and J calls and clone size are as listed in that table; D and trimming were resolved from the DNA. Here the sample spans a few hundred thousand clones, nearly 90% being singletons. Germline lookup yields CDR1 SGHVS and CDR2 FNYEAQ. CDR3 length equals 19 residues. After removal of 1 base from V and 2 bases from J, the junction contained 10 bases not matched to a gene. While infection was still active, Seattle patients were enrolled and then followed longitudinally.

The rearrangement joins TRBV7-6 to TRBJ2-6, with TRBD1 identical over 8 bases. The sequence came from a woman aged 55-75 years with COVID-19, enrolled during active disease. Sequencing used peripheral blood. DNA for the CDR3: TGTGCCAGCAGCTTAGGGCGTCGACAGGGGATCGCTGGGGCCAACGTCCTGACTTTC. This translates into CASSLGRRQGIAGANVLTF.